Shown below are 5 T cell receptor beta chains from a single sample sequenced in a study of T cell changes during pregnancy in multiple sclerosis. Only in-frame clones appear in the TCRdb table, and some are missing; sequencing was by immunoSEQ multiplex PCR. Here the sample spans some 49,000 clones, 90% being singletons. Sequenced material: peripheral blood, taken after pregnancy. These receptors were obtained from a female donor in good health, enrolled as a control in a pregnancy study.

This clone occurred once. The CDR3: CASSQAGLANYGYTF. CDR3 coding DNA: TGCGCCAGCAGCCAAGCAGGCTTAGCTAACTATGGCTACACCTTC. J is TRBJ1-2 and V is TRBV4-3; D is unclear. V dropped 1 base and J dropped 0 bases, with 9 bases sitting between them. CDR3 length: 15 amino acids. CDR1 LGHNA and CDR2 YSLEER come from the germline V gene.

The chain employs TRBV28 and TRBJ2-2; D might be TRBD1 (5 bases). The CDR3 is made up of 15 amino acids. Per germline, CDR1 MDHEN and CDR2 SYDVKM. The V gene lost 6 bases and the J gene lost 6 bases, with 17 bases spanning the gap. For the CDR3, the DNA is TGTGCCAGCAGCATATCCGTACGCAGGGCCGGGGAGCTGTTTTTT. Its protein product is CASSISVRRAGELFF.

The chain joins TRBV28 to TRBJ2-1; TRBD1 might be the D (6 bases). Trimming took off 7 bases at V and 1 base at J, with 14 bases between the two ends. Germline values: CDR1 MDHEN, CDR2 SYDVKM. The CDR3 runs 15 residues. CDR3 residues: CASNVGRGSYNEQFF. The DNA for the CDR3 is TGTGCCAGCAACGTGGGCAGGGGATCCTACAATGAGCAGTTCTTC. Full variable domain (outside the CDR3, taken from reference TRBV28 and TRBJ2-1): DVKVTQSSRYLVKRTGEKVFLECVQDMDHENMFWYRQDPGLGLRLIYFSYDVKMKEKGDIPEGYSVSREKKERFSLILESASTNQTSMYLCASNVGRGSYNEQFFGPGTRLTVL.

The chain uses TRBV28 and TRBJ1-1; 7 bases line up with TRBD1. CDR1 and CDR2 (germline): MDHEN, SYDVKM. V dropped 10 bases and J dropped 1; count of bases not matched to a gene: 6. The length of the CDR3 is 13 residues. The CDR3 reads CATTGQKNTEAFF. As DNA, the CDR3 is TGTGCCACCACGGGACAGAAGAACACTGAAGCTTTCTTT.

V is TRBV27 and J is TRBJ2-3, with D uncertain. Trimming pared 4 bases from V and 4 bases from J, leaving 12 bases between. The CDR3 loop spans 14 amino acids. Germline CDR1 reads MNHEY; CDR2 reads SMNVEV (reference sequence). In DNA, the CDR3 is TGTGCCAGCAGTTCACCCCGTCGGTCAGATACGCAGTATTTT. It codes for CASSSPRRSDTQYF.